These 22 T cell receptor beta chains were sequenced from one sample in a study of T cell responses to AZD1222 COVID-19 vaccine. Profiling relied on immunoSEQ multiplex PCR, and the TCRdb table lists in-frame clones only, not all of them. The profile covers approximately 130,000 clones, with 93% appearing a single time and about 0.91% taken by the ten largest. The sample consisted of peripheral blood, taken on day 0 of AZD1222 vaccination. These receptors all come from an adult in good health.

This clone appeared once. J is TRBJ1-6 and V is TRBV4-1; possibly TRBD1 for D (6 bases). The CDR3 consists of 15 residues. Per the germline V gene, CDR1 is MGHRA and CDR2 is YSYEKL. Trimming left V 0 bases short and J 9 bases short, with 12 bases between. CDR3 residues: CASSQEIQGSSPLHF. In DNA, the CDR3 is TGCGCCAGCAGCCAAGAGATACAGGGTAGTTCACCCCTCCACTTT.

The chain is built from TRBV2 and TRBJ2-7, with 7 bases that match TRBD1. CDR3 length: 16 residues. V dropped 5 bases and J dropped 6; count of bases not matched to a gene: 16. CDR1 and CDR2 from the germline V gene are SNHLY and FYNNEI. CDR3 nucleotide sequence: TGTGCCAGCAGTCTTAAGGGTTTAGGGACAGTGAGCGAGCAGTACTTC. Protein product: CASSLKGLGTVSEQYF.

The genes are TRBV7-9 and TRBJ1-3; D gene ambiguous. Germline V CDR1 and CDR2: SEHNR, FQNEAQ (reference sequence). This CDR3 has 14 amino acids. V dropped 1 base and J dropped 0 bases, with 4 bases sitting between them. This chain's CDR3 is CASSLGLSGNTIYF. CDR3 DNA: TGTGCCAGCAGCTTAGGACTCTCTGGAAACACCATATATTTT.

This chain uses TRBV30 with TRBJ1-1; D call uncertain. From germline, CDR1 is GTSNPN and CDR2 SVGIG (reference sequence). The CDR3 has 15 amino acids. Trimming shortened V by 0 bases and J by 0 bases, and 11 bases separated the two germline ends. This CDR3 reads CAWSVGTSLNTEAFF. The CDR3 nucleotides read TGTGCCTGGAGTGTCGGCACTTCATTGAACACTGAAGCTTTCTTT.

The chain recombines TRBV3-1 (or the pseudogene TRBV3-2) with TRBJ2-7; D is ambiguous. V lost 3 bases and J lost 6, with 9 bases in between. This CDR3 contains 12 residues. CDR1 is LGHDT, CDR2 YNNKEL, per germline (reference sequence). The CDR3 reads CASSQGISEQYF. The CDR3, as DNA: TGTGCCAGCAGCCAGGGGATTAGCGAGCAGTACTTC.

V usage is TRBV5-5 and J usage is TRBJ1-2; D unclear. The CDR3 consists of 13 residues. V was trimmed by 0 bases and J by 3 bases, leaving 6 bases between them. Germline CDR1 and CDR2: SGHKS and YYEKEE (reference sequence). CDR3 nucleotides: TGTGCCAGCAGCTTGGCTAGGGACTATGGCTACACCTTC. It encodes CASSLARDYGYTF.

V gene TRBV30 combines with J gene TRBJ1-1, with 7 bases that match TRBD1. Trimming at V came to 0 bases and at J to 4 bases, leaving 11 bases not matched to a gene. Germline values: CDR1 GTSNPN, CDR2 SVGIG (reference sequence). This CDR3 region has 16 residues. Here the CDR3 DNA reads TGTGCCTGGAGTGTAAAGGGGGCGATCTTAAGCACTGAAGCTTTCTTT. Its translation: CAWSVKGAILSTEAFF.

The V call is TRBV29-1, the J call TRBJ1-5; tentatively, D is TRBD1 (6 bases). Germline CDR1 and CDR2: SQVTM and ANQGSEA. CDR3 length: 14 residues. Trimming left V 4 bases short and J 4 bases short, with 14 bases between. In DNA, the CDR3 is TGCAGCGTTGCTGAGGGGGGGCTGAATCAGCCCCAGCATTTT. It encodes CSVAEGGLNQPQHF.

A note on this clone: The junction and the germline gene differ at one end; a read error may be behind it. The genes are TRBV7-9 and TRBJ1-2; the D is unclear. Germline V lookup: CDR1 SEHNR, CDR2 FQNEAQ (reference sequence). This CDR3 comprises 14 residues. The CDR3 region is CASSLGLASMAWGF. CDR3 DNA: TGTGCCAGCAGCTTAGGACTGGCCTCTATGGCTTGGGGCTTC.

The V gene is TRBV5-1, the J gene TRBJ1-2; 7 bases match TRBD1. The germline CDR1 and CDR2 sequences are SGHRS and YFSETQ. Losses at the gene ends were 3 bases for V and 4 bases for J; bases not matched to a gene: 0. CDR3 length: 12 residues. This CDR3 reads CASSWDSYGYTF. Written as DNA, the CDR3 is TGCGCCAGCAGCTGGGACAGCTATGGCTACACCTTC.

This chain connects TRBV27 to TRBJ2-2; 12 bases line up with TRBD1. V trimming: 2 bases; J trimming: 8 bases; junction bases outside the gene matches: 9. The CDR3 covers 17 residues. Germline V lookup: CDR1 MNHEY, CDR2 SMNVEV (reference sequence). This CDR3 is CASSLLFGTGGSGELFF. The DNA for the CDR3 is TGTGCCAGCAGTTTACTTTTCGGGACAGGGGGCTCTGGGGAGCTGTTTTTT.

J is TRBJ2-7 and V is TRBV6-6; D is possibly TRBD1 or TRBD2 (5 bases each). CDR3 length equals 12 residues. The V gene's germline CDR1 is MNHNY and CDR2 SVGAGI (reference sequence). The V end lost 5 bases, the J end lost 5 bases, and 10 bases lay between the germline ends. The CDR3 DNA is TGTGCCAGCAGTATCCGGGACCACGAGCAGTACTTC. It codes for CASSIRDHEQYF.

The V and J genes are TRBV15 and TRBJ2-1, with 13 bases identical to TRBD2. Germline values: CDR1 LNHNV, CDR2 YYDKDF (reference sequence). The CDR3 sequence is 20 residues long. V dropped 2 bases and J dropped 0; count of bases not matched to a gene: 10. The CDR3 spells CATSRSWTSGGSSSYNEQFF. CDR3 in DNA: TGTGCCACCAGCAGATCATGGACTAGCGGGGGATCCAGCTCCTACAATGAGCAGTTCTTC.

The J gene is TRBJ1-1, the V gene TRBV19; tentative D call: TRBD1 (5 bases). V shed 2 bases and J shed 3 bases, with 13 bases lying between them. The CDR3 totals 15 residues. Looked up from germline, CDR1 is LNHDA and CDR2 is SQIVND (reference sequence). The CDR3 DNA follows: TGTGCCAGTAGTATACTGGGGCGCGCGGACACTGAAGCTTTCTTT. It encodes CASSILGRADTEAFF.

The chain links TRBV10-3 to TRBJ1-1; D gene uncertain. From germline, CDR1 is ENHRY and CDR2 SYGVKD. The ends were cut back, 1 base at V and 5 bases at J, with 2 bases in the middle. The CDR3 is 11 residues long. CDR3 amino acids: CAISEWTEAFF. CDR3 nucleotide sequence: TGTGCCATCAGTGAGTGGACTGAAGCTTTCTTT.

This clone occurred a few times. The V and J genes are TRBV19 and TRBJ1-2; the D is unclear. CDR3 length equals 15 residues. Trimming left V 5 bases short and J 3 bases short, with 16 bases between. Germline assignment: CDR1 LNHDA and CDR2 SQIVND (reference sequence). The CDR3 here is CASSSPTLGYYGYTF. DNA for the CDR3: TGTGCCAGTAGTTCCCCCACTCTCGGCTACTATGGCTACACCTTC. Full variable domain (rest looked up from reference TRBV19 and TRBJ1-2): DGGITQSPKYLFRKEGQNVTLSCEQNLNHDAMYWYRQDPGQGLRLIYYSQIVNDFQKGDIAEGYSVSREKKESFPLTVTSAQKNPTAFYLCASSSPTLGYYGYTFGSGTRLTVV.

The chain joins TRBV5-1 to TRBJ1-2, with D perhaps matching TRBD1 (5 bases). V shed 4 bases and J shed 4 bases, with 17 bases lying between them. Germline loops: CDR1 SGHRS, CDR2 YFSETQ. The CDR3 is 15 residues long. CDR3 sequence reads: CASSGGEGASYGYTF. CDR3 DNA sequence: TGCGCCAGCAGCGGGGGTGAGGGCGCAAGCTATGGCTACACCTTC. Drawing the rest from reference TRBV5-1 and TRBJ1-2, the complete variable domain is KAGVTQTPRYLIKTRGQQVTLSCSPISGHRSVSWYQQTPGQGLQFLFEYFSETQRNKGNFPGRFSGRQFSNSRSEMNVSTLELGDSALYLCASSGGEGASYGYTFGSGTRLTVV.

V usage is TRBV5-1 and J usage is TRBJ2-3; a possible D gene is TRBD1 (6 bases). V dropped 2 bases and J dropped 6 bases, with 13 bases sitting between them. Germline lookup yields CDR1 SGHRS and CDR2 YFSETQ. There are 14 residues in the CDR3. In DNA, the CDR3 is TGCGCCAGCAGCTTCGGACAGTCTGATGATACGCAGTATTTT. It yields the protein CASSFGQSDDTQYF.

The CDR3 here is CASSTTGGLAGDYQETQYF. CDR3 coding DNA: TGTGCCAGCAGCACTACGGGGGGACTAGCGGGGGACTACCAAGAGACCCAGTACTTC. V usage is TRBV11-2 and J usage is TRBJ2-5; 14 nucleotides agree with TRBD2. The CDR3 loop spans 19 amino acids. Trimming took 5 bases from V and 0 from J; bases not matched to a gene: 11. The germline CDR1 and CDR2 sequences are SGHAT and FQNNGV. Variable domain in full (rest from reference TRBV11-2 and TRBJ2-5): EAGVAQSPRYKIIEKRQSVAFWCNPISGHATLYWYQQILGQGPKLLIQFQNNGVVDDSQLPKDRFSAERLKGVDSTLKIQPAKLEDSAVYLCASSTTGGLAGDYQETQYFGPGTRLLVL.

The CDR3 DNA reads TGTGCCAGCACCGACTGGTATGGCTACACCTTC. This gives the protein CASTDWYGYTF. This chain uses TRBV6-5 with TRBJ1-2; no clear D gene. Germline V lookup: CDR1 MNHEY, CDR2 SVGAGI. Trimming removed 7 bases at V and 5 bases at J, with 8 bases between. This CDR3 has 11 residues.

The chain has TRBV18 and TRBJ2-7, with D perhaps TRBD1 (5 bases). CDR1 and CDR2 from the germline V gene are KGHSH and LQKENI. Deletions cut 2 bases from V and 1 base from J, with 9 bases between. The CDR3 runs to 14 residues. CDR3 bases: TGTGCCAGCTCACCAAGCACAGGTTCCTACGAGCAGTACTTC. This encodes CASSPSTGSYEQYF. Drawing the rest from reference TRBV18 and TRBJ2-7, the complete variable domain is NAGVMQNPRHLVRRRGQEARLRCSPMKGHSHVYWYRQLPEEGLKFMVYLQKENIIDESGMPKERFSAEFPKEGPSILRIQQVVRGDSAAYFCASSPSTGSYEQYFGPGTRLTVT.

V and J are TRBV19 and TRBJ1-2; a possible D gene is TRBD1 (5 bases). The CDR3 length is 13 residues. Trimming cost V 9 bases and J 4 bases, with 15 bases left between them. In germline, CDR1 is LNHDA, CDR2 SQIVND (reference sequence). The CDR3 DNA reads as TGTGCCAGCAGTCGGCGGGGACGCTATGGCTACACCTTC. It codes for CASSRRGRYGYTF.